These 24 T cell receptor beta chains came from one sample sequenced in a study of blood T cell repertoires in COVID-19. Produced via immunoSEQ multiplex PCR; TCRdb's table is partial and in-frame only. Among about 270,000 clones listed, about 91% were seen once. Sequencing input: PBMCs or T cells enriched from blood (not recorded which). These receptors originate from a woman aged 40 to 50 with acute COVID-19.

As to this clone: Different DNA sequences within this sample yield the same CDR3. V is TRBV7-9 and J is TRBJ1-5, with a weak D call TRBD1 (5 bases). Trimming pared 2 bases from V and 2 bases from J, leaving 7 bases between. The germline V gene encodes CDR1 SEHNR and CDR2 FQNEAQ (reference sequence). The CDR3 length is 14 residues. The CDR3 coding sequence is TGTGCCAGCAGCTTACAAGGGGGCAATCAGCCCCAGCATTTT. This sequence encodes CASSLQGGNQPQHF.

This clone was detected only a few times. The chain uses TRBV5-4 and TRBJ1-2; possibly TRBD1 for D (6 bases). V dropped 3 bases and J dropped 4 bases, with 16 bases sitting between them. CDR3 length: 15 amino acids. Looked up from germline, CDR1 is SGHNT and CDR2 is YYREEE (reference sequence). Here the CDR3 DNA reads TGTGCCAGCAGCTCCCGGGACATTGGCCGCTATGGCTACACCTTC. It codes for CASSSRDIGRYGYTF.

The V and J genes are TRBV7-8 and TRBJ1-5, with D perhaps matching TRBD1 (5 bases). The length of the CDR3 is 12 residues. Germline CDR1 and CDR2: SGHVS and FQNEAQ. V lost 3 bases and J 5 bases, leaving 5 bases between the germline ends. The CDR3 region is CASSLTDQPQHF. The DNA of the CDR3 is TGTGCCAGCAGCTTGACAGATCAGCCCCAGCATTTT.

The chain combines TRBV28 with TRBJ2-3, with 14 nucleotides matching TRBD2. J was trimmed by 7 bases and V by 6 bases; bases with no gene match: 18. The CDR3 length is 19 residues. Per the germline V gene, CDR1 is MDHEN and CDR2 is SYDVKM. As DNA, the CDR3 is TGTGCCAGCAGGCAGGGTAGGGATAGTGGGACTAGCGGGAGAAATACGCAGTATTTT. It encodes CASRQGRDSGTSGRNTQYF.

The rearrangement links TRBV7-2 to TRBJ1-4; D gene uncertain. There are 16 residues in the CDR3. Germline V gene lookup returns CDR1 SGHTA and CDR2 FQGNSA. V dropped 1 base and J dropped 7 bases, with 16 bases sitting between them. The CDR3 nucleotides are TGTGCCAGCAGCTTAGGCGGGCACTTTGTCCCTGAAAAACTGTTTTTT. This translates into CASSLGGHFVPEKLFF.

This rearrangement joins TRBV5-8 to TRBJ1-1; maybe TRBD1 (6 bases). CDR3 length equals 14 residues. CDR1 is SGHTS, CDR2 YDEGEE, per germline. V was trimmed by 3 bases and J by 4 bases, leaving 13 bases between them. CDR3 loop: CASSYVRGSTEAFF. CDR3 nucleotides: TGTGCCAGCAGCTATGTCAGGGGAAGCACTGAAGCTTTCTTT.

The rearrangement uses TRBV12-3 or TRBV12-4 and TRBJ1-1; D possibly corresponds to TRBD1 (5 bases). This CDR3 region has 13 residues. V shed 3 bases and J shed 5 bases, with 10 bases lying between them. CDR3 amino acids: CASSFTRVTEAFF. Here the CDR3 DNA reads TGTGCCAGCAGTTTCACCAGGGTAACTGAAGCTTTCTTT.

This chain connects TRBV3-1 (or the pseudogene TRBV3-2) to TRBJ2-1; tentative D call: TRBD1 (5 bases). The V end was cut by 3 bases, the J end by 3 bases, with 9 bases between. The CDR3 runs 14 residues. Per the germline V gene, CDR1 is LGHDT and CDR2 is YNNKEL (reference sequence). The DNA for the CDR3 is TGTGCCAGCAGCCAGACAGACAGCTACAATGAGCAGTTCTTC. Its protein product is CASSQTDSYNEQFF.

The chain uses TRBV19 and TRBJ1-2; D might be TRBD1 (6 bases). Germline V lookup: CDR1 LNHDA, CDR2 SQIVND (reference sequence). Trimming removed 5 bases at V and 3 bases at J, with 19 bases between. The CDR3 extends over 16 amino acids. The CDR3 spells CASSFDRRTADYGYTF. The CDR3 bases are TGTGCCAGTAGTTTTGACCGCCGGACAGCGGACTATGGCTACACCTTC.

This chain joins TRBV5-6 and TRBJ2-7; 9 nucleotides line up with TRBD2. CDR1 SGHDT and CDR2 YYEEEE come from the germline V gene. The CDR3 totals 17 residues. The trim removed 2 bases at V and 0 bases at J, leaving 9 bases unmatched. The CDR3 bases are TGTGCCAGCAGCTTCTCAGCGGGGGGTTTCGGCTCCTACGAGCAGTACGTC. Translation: CASSFSAGGFGSYEQYV.

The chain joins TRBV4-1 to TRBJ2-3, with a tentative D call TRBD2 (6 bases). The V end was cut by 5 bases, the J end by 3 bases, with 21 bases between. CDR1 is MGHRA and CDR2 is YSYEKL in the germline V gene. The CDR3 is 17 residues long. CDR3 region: CASSALVGGMGTDTQYF. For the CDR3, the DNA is TGCGCCAGCAGCGCGCTTGTTGGCGGGATGGGTACAGATACGCAGTATTTT.

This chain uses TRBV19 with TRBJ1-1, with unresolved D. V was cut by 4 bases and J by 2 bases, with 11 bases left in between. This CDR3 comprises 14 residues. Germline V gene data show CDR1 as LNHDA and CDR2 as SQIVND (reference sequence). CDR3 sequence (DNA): TGTGCCAGTAGTAAAGAGGGAGGAAACACTGAAGCTTTCTTT. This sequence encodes CASSKEGGNTEAFF.

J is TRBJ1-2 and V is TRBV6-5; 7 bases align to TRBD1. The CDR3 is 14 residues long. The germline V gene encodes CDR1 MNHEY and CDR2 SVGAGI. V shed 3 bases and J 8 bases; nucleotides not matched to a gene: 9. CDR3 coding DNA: TGTGCCAGCAGTTATACAGGGGCCAGGACGGGCTACACCTTC. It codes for CASSYTGARTGYTF.

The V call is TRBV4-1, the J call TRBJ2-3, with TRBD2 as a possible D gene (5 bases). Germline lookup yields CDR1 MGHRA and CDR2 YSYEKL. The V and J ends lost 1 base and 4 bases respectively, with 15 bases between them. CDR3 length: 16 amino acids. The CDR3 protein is CASSQVGVGPADTQYF. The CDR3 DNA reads TGCGCCAGCAGCCAAGTCGGGGTTGGGCCTGCAGATACGCAGTATTTT.

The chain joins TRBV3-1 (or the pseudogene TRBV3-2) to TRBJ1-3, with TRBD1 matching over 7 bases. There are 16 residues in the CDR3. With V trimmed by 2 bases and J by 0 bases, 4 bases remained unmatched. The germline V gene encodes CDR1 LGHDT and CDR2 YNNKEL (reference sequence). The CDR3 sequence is CASSQFGQVSGNTIYF. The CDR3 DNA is TGTGCCAGCAGCCAATTCGGACAGGTCTCTGGAAACACCATATATTTT.

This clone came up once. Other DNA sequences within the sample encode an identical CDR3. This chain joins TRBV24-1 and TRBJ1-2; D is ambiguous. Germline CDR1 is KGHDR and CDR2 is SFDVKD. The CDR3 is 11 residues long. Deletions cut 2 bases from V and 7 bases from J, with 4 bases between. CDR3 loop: CATSDSGGYTF. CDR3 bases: TGTGCCACCAGTGATTCGGGTGGCTACACCTTC.

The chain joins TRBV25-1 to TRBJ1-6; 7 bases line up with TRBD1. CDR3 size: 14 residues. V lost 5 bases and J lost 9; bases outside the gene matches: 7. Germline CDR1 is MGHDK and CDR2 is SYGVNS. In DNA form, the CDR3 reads TGTGCCAGCAGTCATCAGGGGGTATCTTCACCCCTCCACTTT. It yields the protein CASSHQGVSSPLHF.

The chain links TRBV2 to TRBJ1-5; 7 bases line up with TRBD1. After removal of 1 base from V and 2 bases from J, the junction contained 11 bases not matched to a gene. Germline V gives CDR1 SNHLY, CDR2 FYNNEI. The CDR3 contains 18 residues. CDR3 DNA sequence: TGTGCCAGCAGTGAAGAGGCAGGGGGGCTTATGGGCAATCAGCCCCAGCATTTT. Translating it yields CASSEEAGGLMGNQPQHF.

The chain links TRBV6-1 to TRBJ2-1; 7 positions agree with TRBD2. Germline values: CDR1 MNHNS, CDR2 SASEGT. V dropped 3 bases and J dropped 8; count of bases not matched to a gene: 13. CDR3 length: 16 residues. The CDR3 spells CASSDRGGSEGYEQFF. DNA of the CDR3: TGTGCCAGCAGTGATCGGGGCGGGAGTGAGGGGTATGAGCAGTTCTTC.

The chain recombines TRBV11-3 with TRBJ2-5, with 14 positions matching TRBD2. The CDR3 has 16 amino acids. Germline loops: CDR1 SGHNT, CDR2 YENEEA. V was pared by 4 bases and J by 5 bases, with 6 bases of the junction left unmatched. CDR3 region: CASSSGLAGVVETQYF. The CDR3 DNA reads TGTGCCAGCAGCTCGGGACTAGCGGGAGTAGTGGAGACCCAGTACTTC.

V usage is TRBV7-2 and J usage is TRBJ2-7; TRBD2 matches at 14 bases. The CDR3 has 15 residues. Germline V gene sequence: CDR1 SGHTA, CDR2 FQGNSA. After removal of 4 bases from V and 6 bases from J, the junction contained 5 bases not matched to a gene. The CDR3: CASSSTSGRAAEQYF. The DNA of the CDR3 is TGTGCCAGCAGCTCGACTAGCGGGAGGGCCGCCGAGCAGTACTTC. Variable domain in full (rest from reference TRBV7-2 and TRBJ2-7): GAGVSQSPSNKVTEKGKDVELRCDPISGHTALYWYRQSLGQGLEFLIYFQGNSAPDKSGLPSDRFSAERTGGSVSTLTIQRTQQEDSAVYLCASSSTSGRAAEQYFGPGTRLTVT.

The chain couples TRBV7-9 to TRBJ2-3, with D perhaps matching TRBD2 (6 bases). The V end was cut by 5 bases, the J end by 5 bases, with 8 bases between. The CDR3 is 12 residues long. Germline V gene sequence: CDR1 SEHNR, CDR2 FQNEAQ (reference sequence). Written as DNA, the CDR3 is TGTGCCAGCAGCCAGGAGGGAGATACGCAGTATTTT. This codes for CASSQEGDTQYF. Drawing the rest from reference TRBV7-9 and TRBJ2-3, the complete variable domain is DTGVSQNPRHKITKRGQNVTFRCDPISEHNRLYWYRQTLGQGPEFLTYFQNEAQLEKSRLLSDRFSAERPKGSFSTLEIQRTEQGDSAMYLCASSQEGDTQYFGPGTRLTVL.

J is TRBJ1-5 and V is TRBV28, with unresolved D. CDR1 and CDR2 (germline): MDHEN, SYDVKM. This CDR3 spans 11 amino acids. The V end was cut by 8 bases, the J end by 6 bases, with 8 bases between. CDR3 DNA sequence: TGTGCCAGCGATTCGGGTCAGCCCCAGCATTTT. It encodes CASDSGQPQHF.

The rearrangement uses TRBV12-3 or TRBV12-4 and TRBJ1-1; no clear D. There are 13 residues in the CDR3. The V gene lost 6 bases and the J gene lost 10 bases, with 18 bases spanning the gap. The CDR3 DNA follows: TGTGCCAGCAGAAATCAAGTATTGACTCGAGCTTTCTTT. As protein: CASRNQVLTRAFF.